This section outlines one T cell receptor (beta chain) sequence together with its context. This record belongs to a study of radiation and T cells in renal cell carcinoma. Regarding time point: blood 4 weeks post-SBRT, at nephrectomy. Treatment denoted: 15 Gy SBRT to primary tumor, nephrectomy 4 weeks later. Only in-frame clones appear in the TCRdb table, and some are missing; sequencing was by immunoSEQ multiplex PCR. The profile covers 50,000 to 70,000 clones, with 70% to 80% appearing a single time and around 7% taken by the ten largest. There are 14 residues in the CDR3. Per the germline V gene, CDR1 is SQVTM and CDR2 is ANQGSEA. Losses at the gene ends were 1 base for V and 5 bases for J; bases not matched to a gene: 5.

The TCR was taken from a man aged 60 to 75 with renal cell carcinoma. Material: blood, obtained from a patient whose treatment included radiotherapy and nephrectomy. The V gene is TRBV29-1, the J gene TRBJ2-1, with TRBD2 matching 7 bases. The CDR3 reads CSVEGGGTNNEQFF. In nucleotides, the CDR3 is TGCAGCGTTGAAGGCGGGGGTACGAACAATGAGCAGTTCTTC.